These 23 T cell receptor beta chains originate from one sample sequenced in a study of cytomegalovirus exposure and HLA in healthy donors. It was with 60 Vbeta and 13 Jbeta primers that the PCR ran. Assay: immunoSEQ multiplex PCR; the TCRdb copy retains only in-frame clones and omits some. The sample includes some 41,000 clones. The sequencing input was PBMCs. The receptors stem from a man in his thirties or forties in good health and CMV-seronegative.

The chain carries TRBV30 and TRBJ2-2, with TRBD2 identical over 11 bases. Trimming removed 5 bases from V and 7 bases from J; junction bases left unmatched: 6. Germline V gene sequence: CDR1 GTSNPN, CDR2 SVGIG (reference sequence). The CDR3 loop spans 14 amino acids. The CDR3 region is CAWVSGRASGELFF. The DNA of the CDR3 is TGTGCCTGGGTTAGCGGGAGGGCCAGCGGGGAGCTGTTTTTT. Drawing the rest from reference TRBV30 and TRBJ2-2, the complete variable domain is SQTIHQWPATLVQPVGSPLSLECTVEGTSNPNLYWYRQAAGRGLQLLFYSVGIGQISSEVPQNLSASRPQDRQFILSSKKLLLSDSGFYLCAWVSGRASGELFFGEGSRLTVL.

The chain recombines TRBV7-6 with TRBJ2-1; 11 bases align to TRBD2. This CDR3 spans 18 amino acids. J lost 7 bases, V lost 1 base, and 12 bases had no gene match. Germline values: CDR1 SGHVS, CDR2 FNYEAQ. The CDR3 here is CASSLVLATSGRRNEQFF. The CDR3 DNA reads TGTGCCAGCAGCTTAGTATTGGCTACTAGCGGGAGAAGGAATGAGCAGTTCTTC. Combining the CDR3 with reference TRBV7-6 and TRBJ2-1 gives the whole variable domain GAGVSQSPRYKVTKRGQDVALRCDPISGHVSLYWYRQALGQGPEFLTYFNYEAQQDKSGLPNDRFSAERPEGSISTLTIQRTEQRDSAMYRCASSLVLATSGRRNEQFFGPGTRLTVL.

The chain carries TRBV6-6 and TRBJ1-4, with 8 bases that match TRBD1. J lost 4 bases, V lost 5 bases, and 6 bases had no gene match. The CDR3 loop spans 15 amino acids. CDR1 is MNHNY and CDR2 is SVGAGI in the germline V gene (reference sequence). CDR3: CASSPRDRSNEKLFF. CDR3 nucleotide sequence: TGTGCCAGCAGTCCGCGGGACAGGAGTAATGAAAAACTGTTTTTT.

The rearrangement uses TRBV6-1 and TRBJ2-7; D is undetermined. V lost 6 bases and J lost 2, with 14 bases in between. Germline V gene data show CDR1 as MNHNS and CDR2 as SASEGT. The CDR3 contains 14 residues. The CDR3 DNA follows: TGTGCCAGCAGCGGAGATTTTACCGCCTACGAGCAGTACTTC. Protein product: CASSGDFTAYEQYF.

The CDR3 DNA is TGCGCCAGCAGTGAGGCGGGGGAGCAGTACTTC. Its translation: CASSEAGEQYF. The chain couples TRBV10-1 to TRBJ2-7, with D perhaps TRBD2 (6 bases). There are 11 residues in the CDR3. Germline assignment: CDR1 WNHNN and CDR2 SYGVQD (reference sequence). Trimming removed 2 bases from V and 7 bases from J, with 6 bases in between.

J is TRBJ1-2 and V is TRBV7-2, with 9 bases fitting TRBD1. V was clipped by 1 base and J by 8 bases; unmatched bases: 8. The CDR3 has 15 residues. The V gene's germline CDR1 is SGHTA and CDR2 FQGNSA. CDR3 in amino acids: CASSLGRGTGLGYTF. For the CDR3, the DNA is TGTGCCAGCAGCTTAGGCCGCGGGACAGGGTTAGGCTACACCTTC.

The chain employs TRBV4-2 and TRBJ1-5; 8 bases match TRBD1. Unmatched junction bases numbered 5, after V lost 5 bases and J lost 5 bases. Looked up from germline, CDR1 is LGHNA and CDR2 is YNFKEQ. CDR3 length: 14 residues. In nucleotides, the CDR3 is TGTGCCAGCAGCTCTGCAGGGGGCGATCAGCCCCAGCATTTT. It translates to CASSSAGGDQPQHF.

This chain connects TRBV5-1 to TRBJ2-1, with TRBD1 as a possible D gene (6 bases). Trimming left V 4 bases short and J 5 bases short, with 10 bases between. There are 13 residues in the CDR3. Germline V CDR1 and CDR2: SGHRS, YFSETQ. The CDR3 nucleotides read TGCGCCAGCAGCCGGGACACGAACAATGAGCAGTTCTTC. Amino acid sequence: CASSRDTNNEQFF.

CDR3 bases: TGCGCCAGCAGCCGGACAGGGGATGAAGCTTTCTTT. It yields the protein CASSRTGDEAFF. The V call is TRBV10-1, the J call TRBJ1-1; 9 nucleotides match TRBD1. After removal of 6 bases from V and 7 bases from J, the junction contained 3 bases not matched to a gene. Germline lookup yields CDR1 WNHNN and CDR2 SYGVQD (reference sequence). The CDR3 extends over 12 amino acids.

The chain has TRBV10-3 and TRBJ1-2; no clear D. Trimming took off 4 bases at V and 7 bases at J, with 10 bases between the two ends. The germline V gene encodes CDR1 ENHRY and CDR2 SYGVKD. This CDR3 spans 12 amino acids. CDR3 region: CAISGVAGGYTF. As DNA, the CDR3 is TGTGCCATCAGTGGAGTGGCAGGTGGCTACACCTTC.

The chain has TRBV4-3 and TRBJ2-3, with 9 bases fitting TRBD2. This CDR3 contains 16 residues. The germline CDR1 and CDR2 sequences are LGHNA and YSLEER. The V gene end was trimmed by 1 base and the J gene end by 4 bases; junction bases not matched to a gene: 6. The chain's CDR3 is CASSQALAGGADTQYF. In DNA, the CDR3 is TGCGCCAGCAGCCAAGCTCTCGCGGGGGGGGCAGATACGCAGTATTTT.

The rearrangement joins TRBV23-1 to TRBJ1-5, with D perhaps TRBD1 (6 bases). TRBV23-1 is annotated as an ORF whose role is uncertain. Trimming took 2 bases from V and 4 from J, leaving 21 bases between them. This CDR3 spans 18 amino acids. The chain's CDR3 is CASSQNYRDQLANQPQHF. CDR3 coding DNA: TGCGCCAGCAGTCAAAACTACAGGGATCAGCTGGCAAATCAGCCCCAGCATTTT.

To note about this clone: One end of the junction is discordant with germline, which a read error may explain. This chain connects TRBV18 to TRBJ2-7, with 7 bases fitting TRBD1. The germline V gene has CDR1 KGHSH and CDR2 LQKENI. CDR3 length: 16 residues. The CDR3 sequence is CASAPPKGQGAYEQYF. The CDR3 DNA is TGTGCCAGCGCACCACCAAAGGGGCAGGGGGCCTACGAGCAGTACTTC.

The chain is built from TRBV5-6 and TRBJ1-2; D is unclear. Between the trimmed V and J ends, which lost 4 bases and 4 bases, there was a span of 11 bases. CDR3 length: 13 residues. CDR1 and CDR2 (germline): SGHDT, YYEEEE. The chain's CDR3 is CASSGERLYGYTF. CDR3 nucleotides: TGTGCCAGCAGCGGCGAGCGGCTCTATGGCTACACCTTC.

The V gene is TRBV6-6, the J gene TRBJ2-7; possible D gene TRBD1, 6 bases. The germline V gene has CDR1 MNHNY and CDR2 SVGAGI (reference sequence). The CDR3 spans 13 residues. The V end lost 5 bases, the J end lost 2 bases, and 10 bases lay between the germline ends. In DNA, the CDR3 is TGTGCCAGCAGTCGGGACACCACCTACGAGCAGTACTTC. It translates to CASSRDTTYEQYF.

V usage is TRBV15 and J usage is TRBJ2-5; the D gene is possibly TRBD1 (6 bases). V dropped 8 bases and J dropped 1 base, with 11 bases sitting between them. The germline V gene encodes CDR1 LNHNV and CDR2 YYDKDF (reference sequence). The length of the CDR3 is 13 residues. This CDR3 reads CATGRGGQETQYF. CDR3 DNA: TGTGCCACCGGACGAGGGGGCCAAGAGACCCAGTACTTC.

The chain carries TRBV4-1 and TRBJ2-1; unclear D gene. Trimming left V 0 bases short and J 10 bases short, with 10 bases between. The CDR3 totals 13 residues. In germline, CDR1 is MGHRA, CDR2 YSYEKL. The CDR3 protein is CASSQEERREQFF. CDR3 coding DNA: TGCGCCAGCAGCCAAGAGGAACGGCGGGAGCAGTTCTTC.

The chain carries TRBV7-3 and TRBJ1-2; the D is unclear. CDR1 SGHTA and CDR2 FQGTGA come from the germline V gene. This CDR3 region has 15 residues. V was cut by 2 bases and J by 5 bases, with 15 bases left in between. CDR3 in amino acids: CASSLASSGVYGYTF. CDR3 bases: TGTGCCAGCAGCTTAGCCAGCAGCGGAGTTTATGGCTACACCTTC.

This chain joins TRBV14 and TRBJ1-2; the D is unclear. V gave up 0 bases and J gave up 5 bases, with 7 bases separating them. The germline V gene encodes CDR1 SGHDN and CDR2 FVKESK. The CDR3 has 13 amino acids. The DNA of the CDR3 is TGTGCCAGCAGCCAAGACAGGAATTATGGCTACACCTTC. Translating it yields CASSQDRNYGYTF.

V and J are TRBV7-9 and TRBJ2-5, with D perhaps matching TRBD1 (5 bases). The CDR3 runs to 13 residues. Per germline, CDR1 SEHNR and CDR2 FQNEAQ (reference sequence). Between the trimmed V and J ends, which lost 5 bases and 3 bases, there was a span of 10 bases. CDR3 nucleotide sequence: TGTGCCAGCAGCCCGGACAATGAAGAGACCCAGTACTTC. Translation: CASSPDNEETQYF. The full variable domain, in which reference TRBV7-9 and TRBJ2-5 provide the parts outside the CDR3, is DTGVSQNPRHKITKRGQNVTFRCDPISEHNRLYWYRQTLGQGPEFLTYFQNEAQLEKSRLLSDRFSAERPKGSFSTLEIQRTEQGDSAMYLCASSPDNEETQYFGPGTRLLVL.

The chain's CDR3 is CASSDVNEQFF. The CDR3 nucleotides read TGTGCCAGCAGTGACGTCAATGAGCAGTTCTTC. The chain couples TRBV6-1 to TRBJ2-1, with D uncertain. The CDR3 extends over 11 amino acids. Trimming cost V 3 bases and J 6 bases, with 3 bases left between them. Per the germline V gene, CDR1 is MNHNS and CDR2 is SASEGT.

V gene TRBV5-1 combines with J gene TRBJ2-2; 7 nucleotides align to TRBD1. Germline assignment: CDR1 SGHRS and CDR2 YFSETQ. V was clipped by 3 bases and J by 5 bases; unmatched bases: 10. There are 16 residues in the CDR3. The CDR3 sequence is CASSSGQAIGTGELFF. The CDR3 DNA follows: TGCGCCAGCAGCTCCGGACAGGCGATAGGGACCGGGGAGCTGTTTTTT.

The DNA for the CDR3 is TGTGCCAGCAGCTTGGAAGGTATTACAGGGGGATATGGCTACACCTTC. It is translated as CASSLEGITGGYGYTF. The chain recombines TRBV5-6 with TRBJ1-2, with 8 nucleotides matching TRBD1. Per the germline V gene, CDR1 is SGHDT and CDR2 is YYEEEE. Germline trimming cut 0 bases from V and 5 bases from J; bases unmatched to any gene: 9. This CDR3 is 16 amino acids long.